This TCR beta chain was observed in a study of CD8 T cells in ankylosing spondylitis. Regarding the study as a whole: Prior work had noted some motif variants in reactive arthritis blood and synovial fluid. Ankylosing spondylitis blood appeared to be characterized by a TCR beta motif of several highly homologous variants.

Quantitative 5'-RACE was performed with molecular barcodes, and it yielded the TCR beta libraries. TCRdb re-analysed the 5' RACE reads in MiXCR, keeping a single row per CDR3 protein. The sample lists approximately 300,000 distinct CDR3 sequences, roughly 8% seen once, with 13% to 15% in the top ten. Trimming took 0 bases from V and 10 from J, leaving 21 bases between them. The germline gives CDR1 KGHDR, CDR2 SFDVKD. The CDR3 has 17 amino acids. This clonotype was recorded at least ten times. What it binds is not known. V gene TRBV24-1 combines with J gene TRBJ2-1; unclear D gene. This TCR was sampled from a male donor with ankylosing spondylitis. The material sequenced was blood, either unsorted or a sorted T cell fraction (not recorded which). The DNA of the CDR3 is TGTGCCACCAGTGATTTGACCGATCCCGAAGGAGCAGCAGAGCAGTTCTTC. Residues: CATSDLTDPEGAAEQFF.